These 32 T cell receptor beta chains came from one sample sequenced in a study of blood T cell repertoires in COVID-19. Only in-frame clones appear in the TCRdb table, and some are missing; sequencing was by immunoSEQ multiplex PCR. The profile shows 250,000 to 350,000 clones, around 89% of them singletons. The specimen was peripheral blood. These receptors all come from a woman between 50 and 59 years old with COVID-19, enrolled during active disease.

V and J are TRBV18 and TRBJ1-5; no reliable D call. V gave up 6 bases and J gave up 6 bases, with 12 bases separating them. CDR1 is KGHSH, CDR2 LQKENI, per germline. CDR3 length equals 13 residues. The CDR3 DNA follows: TGTGCCAGCTCCCCGGGGTCTGGTCAGCCCCAGCATTTT. It translates to CASSPGSGQPQHF.

V usage is TRBV19 and J usage is TRBJ1-1; 7 positions match TRBD1. This CDR3 is 15 amino acids long. The V segment lost 4 bases and the J segment 0 bases; nucleotides outside the gene matches: 5. Germline CDR1 reads LNHDA; CDR2 reads SQIVND (reference sequence). The chain's CDR3 is CASSTRGQLNTEAFF. In DNA form, the CDR3 reads TGTGCCAGTAGTACCAGGGGACAGCTGAACACTGAAGCTTTCTTT.

The chain is built from TRBV20-1 and TRBJ1-1; D may be TRBD1 (6 bases). V lost 3 bases, J lost 4 bases, and 15 bases lay in between. The germline gives CDR1 DFQATT, CDR2 SNEGSKA (reference sequence). The CDR3 is 14 amino acids. Here the CDR3 DNA reads TGCAGTGCTAGTCGGGGGGCGGGGATCACTGAAGCTTTCTTT. The encoded protein is CSASRGAGITEAFF.

The chain carries TRBV3-1 (or the pseudogene TRBV3-2) and TRBJ2-7; D uncertain. V shed 2 bases and J shed 1 base, with 12 bases lying between them. This CDR3 has 15 amino acids. In germline, CDR1 is LGHDT, CDR2 YNNKEL (reference sequence). CDR3 residues: CASSQLLQPSYEQYF. The DNA for the CDR3 is TGTGCCAGCAGCCAACTCTTACAACCTTCCTACGAGCAGTACTTC.

The genes are TRBV3-1 (or the pseudogene TRBV3-2) and TRBJ1-1, with D unresolved. The CDR3 has 15 amino acids. V was cut by 3 bases and J by 2 bases, with 13 bases left in between. The V gene's germline CDR1 is LGHDT and CDR2 YNNKEL (reference sequence). This CDR3 is CASSHHRLTNTEAFF. The CDR3 DNA reads as TGTGCCAGCAGCCACCATAGATTGACAAACACTGAAGCTTTCTTT.

The V gene is TRBV5-4, the J gene TRBJ2-7; 11 nucleotides line up with TRBD2. The ends lost 4 bases at V and 2 bases at J; junction bases unmatched: 2. The CDR3 totals 14 residues. Per the germline V gene, CDR1 is SGHNT and CDR2 is YYREEE (reference sequence). The CDR3 coding sequence is TGTGCCAGCAGCCCGGGACTAGCGGCCTACGAGCAGTACTTC. Translating gives CASSPGLAAYEQYF.

This rearrangement joins TRBV2 to TRBJ1-4; 7 bases match TRBD1. The CDR3 consists of 15 residues. CDR1 is SNHLY, CDR2 FYNNEI, per germline. The V segment lost 6 bases and the J segment 4 bases; nucleotides outside the gene matches: 8. CDR3 in amino acids: CASSERGRGNEKLFF. For the CDR3, the DNA is TGTGCCAGCAGCGAGAGGGGGCGGGGTAATGAAAAACTGTTTTTT.

This clone was detected only a few times. The chain couples TRBV5-1 to TRBJ2-7; D is unclear. The CDR3 runs 14 residues. Germline V lookup: CDR1 SGHRS, CDR2 YFSETQ. The V end lost 0 bases, the J end lost 0 bases, and 7 bases lay between the germline ends. The CDR3 nucleotides read TGCGCCAGCAGCTTGGGCGGAGACTCCTACGAGCAGTACTTC. Translated: CASSLGGDSYEQYF.

This chain links TRBV7-9 with TRBJ1-1; 7 bases align to TRBD1. CDR1 is SEHNR, CDR2 FQNEAQ, per germline (reference sequence). Trimming took 5 bases from V and 2 from J; bases not matched to a gene: 8. The CDR3 covers 15 residues. The CDR3 bases are TGTGCCAGCAGCCTCCAGACAGGGATAAACACTGAAGCTTTCTTT. This gives the protein CASSLQTGINTEAFF.

The CDR3 DNA reads as TGCGCCAGCGGTAGGGTGGGAGGTGAGCAGTTCTTC. It is translated as CASGRVGGEQFF. This chain links TRBV10-2 with TRBJ2-1; a weak D match, TRBD2 (6 bases). Trimming stripped 8 bases from V and 9 bases from J, with 14 bases between. CDR1 is WSHSY, CDR2 SAAADI, per germline. This CDR3 contains 12 residues.

The genes are TRBV2 and TRBJ2-5; D perhaps matches TRBD2 (6 bases). V lost 6 bases and J lost 5, with 10 bases in between. The V gene's germline CDR1 is SNHLY and CDR2 FYNNEI. This CDR3 is built from 12 residues. DNA of the CDR3: TGTGCCAGCAGCCGGGAGTTTGAGACCCAGTACTTC. This sequence encodes CASSREFETQYF.

This clone appeared once. V gene TRBV6-5 combines with J gene TRBJ1-2, with 9 nucleotides matching TRBD1. J lost 5 bases, V lost 6 bases, and 7 bases had no gene match. This CDR3 has 14 residues. Germline values: CDR1 MNHEY, CDR2 SVGAGI. CDR3 loop: CASSALDRGYGYTF. The CDR3, as DNA: TGTGCCAGCAGCGCGTTAGACAGGGGGTATGGCTACACCTTC.

This clone has just one count. This sequence joins TRBV5-1 and TRBJ2-1; D might be TRBD2 (6 bases). CDR3 length: 16 residues. CDR1 is SGHRS and CDR2 is YFSETQ in the germline V gene. Trimming took 0 bases from V and 4 from J, leaving 14 bases between them. In nucleotides, the CDR3 is TGCGCCAGCAGCTTGGTTGGGGCGGGAAAATACAATGAGCAGTTCTTC. Protein sequence: CASSLVGAGKYNEQFF.

The J gene is TRBJ2-1, the V gene TRBV5-1; 11 nucleotides match TRBD2. The CDR3 is 15 amino acids. V shed 7 bases, J shed 6 bases, and the junction held 9 bases outside the gene matches. Germline V gene sequence: CDR1 SGHRS, CDR2 YFSETQ. CDR3 loop: CASLLLAGDVNEQFF. CDR3 bases: TGCGCCAGCCTTTTACTAGCGGGAGATGTCAATGAGCAGTTCTTC. The full variable domain, completed using reference TRBV5-1 and TRBJ2-1, is KAGVTQTPRYLIKTRGQQVTLSCSPISGHRSVSWYQQTPGQGLQFLFEYFSETQRNKGNFPGRFSGRQFSNSRSEMNVSTLELGDSALYLCASLLLAGDVNEQFFGPGTRLTVL.

The genes are TRBV7-9 and TRBJ2-7; TRBD2 is a possible D gene (6 bases). With 0 bases removed from V and 7 bases from J, the gap between germline ends came to 13 bases. Germline CDR1 SEHNR, CDR2 FQNEAQ (reference sequence). CDR3 length: 14 residues. The CDR3 DNA follows: TGTGCCAGCAGCTTAGCCGCGGGGTTTGGTGAGCAGTACTTC. Its translation is CASSLAAGFGEQYF. The whole variable domain, filled in from reference TRBV7-9 and TRBJ2-7, reads DTGVSQNPRHKITKRGQNVTFRCDPISEHNRLYWYRQTLGQGPEFLTYFQNEAQLEKSRLLSDRFSAERPKGSFSTLEIQRTEQGDSAMYLCASSLAAGFGEQYFGPGTRLTVT.

This clone appeared once. V usage is TRBV3-1 (or the pseudogene TRBV3-2) and J usage is TRBJ2-7; the match to TRBD2 covers 9 bases. V was clipped by 6 bases and J by 5 bases; unmatched bases: 14. Germline V gives CDR1 LGHDT, CDR2 YNNKEL (reference sequence). The CDR3 totals 16 residues. Written as DNA, the CDR3 is TGTGCCAGCAGGGAAACTCTAGCGGGATCATCCCACGAGCAGTACTTC. Translating gives CASRETLAGSSHEQYF.

The V call is TRBV12-5, the J call TRBJ2-3; 9 bases fit TRBD2. CDR3 size: 17 residues. V gave up 4 bases and J gave up 2 bases; unmatched junction bases: 10. CDR1 is LGHNT and CDR2 is FRNRAP in the germline V gene. Written as DNA, the CDR3 is TGTGCTAGTGGTTCTCAGGGCGGGAGGGTTGTCACAGATACGCAGTATTTT. Translated: CASGSQGGRVVTDTQYF.

V is TRBV27 and J is TRBJ1-6; 7 bases align to TRBD1. Germline CDR1 MNHEY, CDR2 SMNVEV (reference sequence). J was trimmed by 12 bases and V by 1 base; bases with no gene match: 12. The CDR3 spans 16 residues. The CDR3 sequence: CASSLWPRTGVEPLHF. CDR3 bases: TGTGCCAGCAGTTTATGGCCCCGGACAGGCGTCGAACCCCTCCACTTT.

This clone has more than one count but fewer than ten. The V gene is TRBV9, the J gene TRBJ1-1; TRBD1 aligns across 10 bases. V lost 4 bases to trimming and J lost 3 bases; unmatched junction nucleotides: 9. Germline V gene data show CDR1 as SGDLS and CDR2 as YYNGEE. CDR3 length: 16 residues. The CDR3 here is CASSPRQGAWDTEAFF. The CDR3 DNA follows: TGTGCCAGCAGCCCTAGACAGGGGGCGTGGGACACTGAAGCTTTCTTT.

V and J are TRBV5-4 and TRBJ2-5; D is possibly TRBD1 (6 bases). Trimming pared 0 bases from V and 3 bases from J, leaving 9 bases between. CDR1 is SGHNT and CDR2 is YYREEE in the germline V gene (reference sequence). This CDR3 spans 14 amino acids. CDR3 amino acids: CASSLDGTKETQYF. The CDR3 DNA reads TGTGCCAGCAGCTTGGATGGGACAAAAGAGACCCAGTACTTC.

In regard to this clone: Additional DNA sequences in this sample encode the identical CDR3. The rearrangement uses TRBV4-1 and TRBJ1-1; maybe TRBD1 (6 bases). Per germline, CDR1 MGHRA and CDR2 YSYEKL. This CDR3 contains 13 residues. V dropped 9 bases and J dropped 3 bases, with 14 bases sitting between them. CDR3 nucleotide sequence: TGCGCCAGTTCCAGGGGTGGGGACACTGAAGCTTTCTTT. Residues: CASSRGGDTEAFF.

V gene TRBV5-1 combines with J gene TRBJ2-7, with D possibly TRBD1 on 6 matching bases. The CDR3 covers 16 residues. The germline V gene encodes CDR1 SGHRS and CDR2 YFSETQ. V was pared by 0 bases and J by 2 bases, with 15 bases between. The CDR3 here is CASSLAAGQIAYEQYF. The CDR3 DNA sequence: TGCGCCAGCAGCTTGGCGGCTGGACAGATAGCCTACGAGCAGTACTTC.

This clone was counted a few times. The chain uses TRBV13 and TRBJ2-7; weak D call: TRBD2 (5 bases). This CDR3 contains 13 residues. The V gene lost 0 bases and the J gene lost 2 bases, with 5 bases spanning the gap. Germline V CDR1 and CDR2: PRHDT, FYEKMQ (reference sequence). The CDR3 spells CASSLGGTYEQYF. The CDR3 nucleotides are TGTGCCAGCAGCTTAGGCGGGACCTACGAGCAGTACTTC.

The V and J genes are TRBV6-6 and TRBJ1-2; TRBD1 matches at 7 bases. V gave up 5 bases and J gave up 3 bases; unmatched junction bases: 15. Germline V gene sequence: CDR1 MNHNY, CDR2 SVGAGI (reference sequence). The length of the CDR3 is 17 residues. As DNA, the CDR3 is TGTGCCAGCAGTCCCCATAAGGCGGGGACAGCCTACTATGGCTACACCTTC. Amino acid sequence: CASSPHKAGTAYYGYTF.

This rearrangement joins TRBV10-2 to TRBJ2-7; 8 nucleotides align to TRBD2. V trimming: 10 bases; J trimming: 2 bases; junction bases outside the gene matches: 10. Per germline, CDR1 WSHSY and CDR2 SAAADI. This CDR3 has 14 amino acids. CDR3 in amino acids: CATQGSGATYEQYF. In DNA, the CDR3 is TGCGCCACCCAGGGTAGCGGGGCCACCTACGAGCAGTACTTC.

The rearrangement joins TRBV7-2 to TRBJ1-1; 8 positions agree with TRBD1. The CDR3 is 16 amino acids. Trimming at V came to 3 bases and at J to 8 bases, leaving 14 bases not matched to a gene. Germline V lookup: CDR1 SGHTA, CDR2 FQGNSA. The CDR3, as DNA: TGTGCCAGCAGCTTTCGACAGGGGTCCGCCCCGTACGAAGCTTTCTTT. It is translated as CASSFRQGSAPYEAFF.

The chain uses TRBV5-6 and TRBJ1-1; 8 nucleotides line up with TRBD1. With 4 bases clipped from V and 4 bases from J, the junction kept 15 bases outside the gene matches. Germline V gene sequence: CDR1 SGHDT, CDR2 YYEEEE. The CDR3 spans 17 residues. The CDR3 is CASSRQDRASSVTEAFF. The CDR3 DNA reads TGTGCCAGCAGCCGCCAGGACAGGGCTAGTTCGGTCACTGAAGCTTTCTTT.

The gene calls are TRBV30 and TRBJ2-7; D is unresolved. The V end lost 2 bases, the J end lost 1 base, and 3 bases lay between the germline ends. From germline, CDR1 is GTSNPN and CDR2 SVGIG (reference sequence). CDR3 length equals 11 residues. CDR3 DNA: TGTGCCTGGAGTCCTTCCTACGAGCAGTACTTC. It translates to CAWSPSYEQYF.

As for this clone: One end of the junction does not line up with germline, which may come from a read error. V is TRBV9 and J is TRBJ2-7, with a tentative D call TRBD1 (6 bases). The germline CDR1 and CDR2 sequences are SGDLS and YYNGEE. The CDR3 is 15 amino acids. CDR3 residues: CAGSVTDSLSYEQYF. CDR3 DNA: TGTGCCGGCAGCGTTACGGACAGCCTCTCCTACGAGCAGTACTTC.

The chain carries TRBV7-9 and TRBJ2-1; 13 bases map to TRBD2. CDR3 length: 18 residues. Losses at the gene ends were 8 bases for V and 0 bases for J; bases not matched to a gene: 10. In germline, CDR1 is SEHNR, CDR2 FQNEAQ (reference sequence). The CDR3 region has the DNA TGTGCCAGCGGGCGGACTAGCGGGAGTCGAAGCTCCTACAATGAGCAGTTCTTC. It specifies CASGRTSGSRSSYNEQFF.

The gene calls are TRBV24-1 and TRBJ2-5; the match to TRBD1 covers 9 bases. Germline V lookup: CDR1 KGHDR, CDR2 SFDVKD. CDR3 length equals 19 residues. V dropped 3 bases and J dropped 3; count of bases not matched to a gene: 16. CDR3 bases: TGTGCCACCAGTGATCCCTTACAGGGGGCGACGGGATTGGAAGAGACCCAGTACTTC. This codes for CATSDPLQGATGLEETQYF.

V usage is TRBV4-1 and J usage is TRBJ2-7, with a weak D call TRBD2 (6 bases). CDR3 length: 16 amino acids. V gave up 0 bases and J gave up 4 bases, with 16 bases separating them. Germline V gene lookup returns CDR1 MGHRA and CDR2 YSYEKL. CDR3 region: CASSQDGAGIAYEQYF. CDR3 DNA sequence: TGCGCCAGCAGCCAAGATGGGGCGGGAATAGCTTACGAGCAGTACTTC.